The 22 T cell receptor beta chains below come from one sample, sequenced in a study of long-term antiretroviral therapy in people with HIV. They ran version v3.0 of the immunoSEQ assay at survey level. Generated by immunoSEQ multiplex PCR, the TCRdb table keeps only in-frame clones and is missing some. The data hold 16,000 or so clones, with 77% observed a single time. Sequencing was performed on unsorted PBMCs, taken 2.1 years after starting antiretroviral therapy. The receptors stem from a man in his forties with HIV.

This clone has just one count. V and J are TRBV4-1 and TRBJ2-7; 9 positions agree with TRBD1. V dropped 4 bases and J dropped 3; count of bases not matched to a gene: 7. The germline V gene encodes CDR1 MGHRA and CDR2 YSYEKL. There are 15 residues in the CDR3. CDR3 coding DNA: TGCGCCAGCAGCCCCGGACAGGGGCCATTCTACGAGCAGTACTTC. Protein: CASSPGQGPFYEQYF.

This chain links TRBV5-6 with TRBJ1-1; D gene ambiguous. Trimming removed 2 bases at V and 1 base at J, with 9 bases between. Germline V gene lookup returns CDR1 SGHDT and CDR2 YYEEEE. The CDR3 runs 14 residues. The CDR3 is CASSFGPSNTEAFF. In DNA form, the CDR3 reads TGTGCCAGCAGCTTTGGGCCCTCGAACACTGAAGCTTTCTTT. Filled out from reference TRBV5-6 and TRBJ1-1, the complete variable domain reads DAGVTQSPTHLIKTRGQQVTLRCSPKSGHDTVSWYQQALGQGPQFIFQYYEEEERQRGNFPDRFSGHQFPNYSSELNVNALLLGDSALYLCASSFGPSNTEAFFGQGTRLTVV.

This chain joins TRBV27 and TRBJ1-5; D not resolved. The CDR3 has 15 amino acids. In germline, CDR1 is MNHEY, CDR2 SMNVEV (reference sequence). Between the trimmed V and J ends, which lost 6 bases and 5 bases, there was a span of 17 bases. This CDR3 is CASRRGPASDQPQHF. The CDR3 nucleotides are TGTGCCAGCAGGAGAGGACCGGCCTCGGATCAGCCCCAGCATTTT.

CDR3 coding DNA: TGTGCCTGGAGTCCGACCTCTTTGGGAGAAAAACTGTTTTTT. Translation gives CAWSPTSLGEKLFF. The chain has TRBV30 and TRBJ1-4; D uncertain. Germline CDR1 reads GTSNPN; CDR2 reads SVGIG (reference sequence). V was clipped by 2 bases and J by 8 bases, with 15 bases between them. The CDR3 spans 14 residues.

The chain carries TRBV27 and TRBJ1-5, with D possibly matching TRBD1 (6 bases). V was shortened by 5 bases and J by 4 bases, with 15 bases between the two germline ends. CDR3 length equals 15 residues. CDR1 and CDR2 from the germline V gene are MNHEY and SMNVEV (reference sequence). For the CDR3, the DNA is TGTGCCAGCAGTCTAACAGGGTTCGGTAATCAGCCCCAGCATTTT. Residues: CASSLTGFGNQPQHF.

V usage is TRBV18 and J usage is TRBJ1-4; D gene unclear. V lost 6 bases, J lost 7 bases, and 12 bases lay in between. Germline lookup yields CDR1 KGHSH and CDR2 LQKENI. CDR3 length: 13 amino acids. In nucleotides, the CDR3 is TGTGCCAGCTCTCGGGGTAACGGTGAAAAACTGTTTTTT. Its protein is CASSRGNGEKLFF.

This chain links TRBV5-1 with TRBJ2-1; the D gene could be TRBD1 or TRBD2 (7 bases each). Germline V gene lookup returns CDR1 SGHRS and CDR2 YFSETQ. V was trimmed by 0 bases and J by 4 bases, leaving 11 bases between them. This CDR3 region has 15 residues. CDR3 nucleotide sequence: TGCGCCAGCAGCTTGGGACAGGGAGGGTACAATGAGCAGTTCTTC. This sequence encodes CASSLGQGGYNEQFF.

The chain joins TRBV9 to TRBJ2-7; TRBD1 agrees at 9 bases. This CDR3 is built from 16 residues. Germline V lookup: CDR1 SGDLS, CDR2 YYNGEE. Trimming cost V 0 bases and J 2 bases; bases outside gene matches: 6. The DNA of the CDR3 is TGTGCCAGCAGCGTAGCCCCCGGGACAGGGACCTACGAGCAGTACTTC. Translating it yields CASSVAPGTGTYEQYF.

This clone came up once. This rearrangement joins TRBV11-2 to TRBJ1-1; D unresolved. Germline V gene sequence: CDR1 SGHAT, CDR2 FQNNGV. Trimming took off 5 bases at V and 2 bases at J, with 12 bases between the two ends. CDR3 length: 14 amino acids. CDR3: CASSPSGGNTEAFF. The CDR3 bases are TGTGCCAGCAGCCCCTCAGGAGGTAACACTGAAGCTTTCTTT.

V and J are TRBV5-1 and TRBJ1-2; maybe TRBD1 (5 bases). CDR1 and CDR2 (germline): SGHRS, YFSETQ. The ends were cut back, 5 bases at V and 8 bases at J, with 13 bases in the middle. The CDR3 runs to 12 residues. The CDR3 loop reads CASRIETGGYTF. The CDR3 bases are TGCGCCAGCAGAATCGAAACAGGCGGCTACACCTTC.

A note on this clone: The sample has other DNA sequences that encode this CDR3 too. This chain links TRBV4-1 with TRBJ1-3; no firm D call. The CDR3 covers 13 residues. Trimming stripped 4 bases from V and 0 bases from J, with 4 bases between. Germline V gene sequence: CDR1 MGHRA, CDR2 YSYEKL. The CDR3 nucleotides read TGCGCCAGCAGCCGAGACTCTGGAAACACCATATATTTT. Translating it yields CASSRDSGNTIYF.

V and J are TRBV11-3 and TRBJ1-1, with a weak D call TRBD1 (5 bases). The germline gives CDR1 SGHNT, CDR2 YENEEA. This CDR3 region has 14 residues. V was cut by 5 bases and J by 0 bases, with 10 bases left in between. The DNA of the CDR3 is TGTGCCAGCAGCGGCGGGGCTGTGAACACTGAAGCTTTCTTT. It translates to CASSGGAVNTEAFF.

The chain combines TRBV2 with TRBJ1-3; 7 bases line up with TRBD1. With V trimmed by 9 bases and J by 4 bases, 6 bases remained unmatched. The CDR3 has 13 amino acids. The germline CDR1 and CDR2 sequences are SNHLY and FYNNEI. The CDR3, as DNA: TGTGCCAGTTACAGGGGCGGAGGAAACACCATATATTTT. Amino acids: CASYRGGGNTIYF.

The CDR3 region is CASSSFTGALNTGELFF. DNA for the CDR3: TGTGCCAGCAGCAGCTTCACAGGGGCACTAAACACCGGGGAGCTGTTTTTT. The V call is TRBV5-4, the J call TRBJ2-2, with 7 bases aligning to TRBD1. The CDR3 extends over 17 amino acids. From germline, CDR1 is SGHNT and CDR2 YYREEE (reference sequence). V lost 4 bases and J lost 2; bases outside the gene matches: 11.

Details on this clone: With a far larger clone one base away, a read error is the likely cause. The chain joins TRBV5-6 to TRBJ1-4, with 9 bases that match TRBD1. In germline, CDR1 is SGHDT, CDR2 YYEEEE. The CDR3 contains 14 residues. V gave up 2 bases and J gave up 8 bases; unmatched junction bases: 4. The CDR3 is CASSFGTGNEKLFF. The CDR3 DNA follows: TGTGCCAGCAGCTTCGGGACAGGGAACGAAAAACTGTTTTTT.

This chain uses TRBV7-9 with TRBJ2-3; D unresolved. The germline V gene encodes CDR1 SEHNR and CDR2 FQNEAQ (reference sequence). V was clipped by 6 bases and J by 4 bases, with 17 bases between them. The CDR3 has 15 residues. CDR3 protein: CASRLTNGGADTQYF. The CDR3 region has the DNA TGTGCCAGCAGGCTCACCAACGGTGGGGCAGATACGCAGTATTTT.

The chain uses TRBV11-1 and TRBJ2-1; 16 nucleotides line up with TRBD2. Per germline, CDR1 SGHAT and CDR2 FQDESV (reference sequence). CDR3 size: 18 residues. J gave up 5 bases and V 3 bases, and 7 bases lay outside the gene matches. In DNA form, the CDR3 reads TGTGCCAGCAGCTTGGGGACTAGCGGGGGGGCCGGACACAATGAGCAGTTCTTC. It is translated as CASSLGTSGGAGHNEQFF.

The J gene is TRBJ2-2, the V gene TRBV21-1; TRBD2, the D gene given by the table, was not confirmed from the DNA. TRBV21-1 is designated a pseudogene. The CDR3 length is 17 residues. The CDR3 nucleotides are TGTGCCAGCAGCAAAGTTCGGGGGGGACCCAACACCGGGGAGCTGTTTTTT. It codes for CASSKVRGGPNTGELFF.

The chain links TRBV7-2 to TRBJ2-1, with D possibly matching TRBD2 (5 bases). Per the germline V gene, CDR1 is SGHTA and CDR2 is FQGNSA. V was shortened by 3 bases and J by 7 bases, with 10 bases between the two germline ends. The CDR3 loop spans 13 amino acids. The CDR3 DNA sequence: TGTGCCAGCAGCTTCTGGGAGTTGAATGAGCAGTTCTTC. It translates to CASSFWELNEQFF.

The chain couples TRBV15 to TRBJ2-3, with 8 bases identical to TRBD2. CDR1 is LNHNV, CDR2 YYDKDF, per germline (reference sequence). Trimming cost V 9 bases and J 3 bases; bases outside gene matches: 11. The CDR3 has 15 amino acids. CDR3 nucleotide sequence: TGTGCCACTACGGCGGGGGGCTCCTTGACAGATACGCAGTATTTT. Its translation: CATTAGGSLTDTQYF.

This clone was seen a single time. The rearrangement uses TRBV27 and TRBJ2-6; no definite D call. Trimming took off 5 bases at V and 4 bases at J, with 3 bases between the two ends. Germline loops: CDR1 MNHEY, CDR2 SMNVEV (reference sequence). This CDR3 is built from 12 residues. In DNA, the CDR3 is TGTGCCAGCAGTCCCGGGGCCAACGTCCTGACTTTC. This sequence encodes CASSPGANVLTF.

The chain combines TRBV15 with TRBJ2-3, with 10 bases matching TRBD2. Germline V gene data show CDR1 as LNHNV and CDR2 as YYDKDF (reference sequence). This CDR3 spans 15 amino acids. Trimming took 4 bases from V and 1 from J; bases not matched to a gene: 2. For the CDR3, the DNA is TGTGCCACCAGCAAAGGACTAGCGGGCACAGATACGCAGTATTTT. It specifies CATSKGLAGTDTQYF.